These 12 T cell receptor beta chains were all obtained from the same sample, sequenced in a study of identical twins (dated by TCRdb to the mid-2010s). Library preparation used 5' RACE. Sequencing relied on an Illumina HiSeq 2000. In-frame beta chains were kept once TCRdb had trimmed the public reads at Q25 with fastp and called clones with MiXCR. Each entry merges the rows of one CDR3 protein and shows their most common DNA and genes. The sample table shows about 700,000 distinct CDR3 sequences, and roughly 6.2% are seen once. The ten top clones hold roughly 1.6% of the sample. The sequencing input was naive T cells sorted from blood. The cell subset or site label of this sample denotes: cells isolated with a human naive T-cell isolation kit. The receptors derive from a man aged 18-30 years in good health.

This clonotype was observed at least ten times. The J gene is TRBJ2-3, the V gene TRBV28; D gene unclear. The CDR3 extends over 10 amino acids. Trimming stripped 7 bases from V and 14 bases from J, with 13 bases between. Germline loops: CDR1 MDHEN, CDR2 SYDVKM. CDR3 coding DNA: TGTGCCAGCAAGTTACGGTCAGGGTATTTT. Translating it yields CASKLRSGYF.

This clonotype has only a few counts. The chain has TRBV20-1 and TRBJ2-1; D possibly corresponds to TRBD1 (5 bases). Germline-derived CDR1 and CDR2 are DFQATT and SNEGSKA (reference sequence). With 0 bases removed from V and 9 bases from J, the gap between germline ends came to 9 bases. CDR3 length: 12 amino acids. CDR3 nucleotides: TGCAGTGCTAGAGATGGACATTTTGAGCAGTTCTTC. It translates to CSARDGHFEQFF.

This clonotype appeared a few times. A read error may account for a junction end that differs from germline. The chain has TRBV2 and TRBJ2-3; D possibly corresponds to TRBD1 (6 bases). The germline V gene encodes CDR1 SNHLY and CDR2 FYNNEI. CDR3 size: 15 residues. The CDR3 region has the DNA TGTGCCAGCAGTGGAAACAGGGTCGGCACCGATACGCAGTATTTT. Its translation: CASSGNRVGTDTQYF.

As regards this clonotype: A much larger clone sits a single nucleotide away, making a read error possible. The chain joins TRBV20-1 to TRBJ1-3; 12 nucleotides match TRBD1. With 6 bases clipped from V and 4 bases from J, the junction kept 7 bases outside the gene matches. CDR1 DFQATT and CDR2 SNEGSKA come from the germline V gene (reference sequence). The CDR3 length is 15 residues. The CDR3 DNA follows: TGCAGTGCACATATCGGGACAGGGGGCGGAAACACCATATATTTT. Translating it yields CSAHIGTGGGNTIYF.

The V and J genes are TRBV2 and TRBJ2-1; D is ambiguous. This CDR3 has 11 amino acids. CDR1 and CDR2 from the germline V gene are SNHLY and FYNNEI. Trimming left V 5 bases short and J 10 bases short, with 9 bases between. This CDR3 reads CASSSRPEQFF. DNA for the CDR3: TGTGCCAGCAGTTCTCGACCCGAGCAGTTCTTC.

In this sample, this clonotype turned up many times. The chain employs TRBV5-1 and TRBJ2-5, with a tentative D call TRBD2 (6 bases). V was cut by 6 bases and J by 1 base, with 16 bases left in between. Germline CDR1 reads SGHRS; CDR2 reads YFSETQ. CDR3 length equals 15 residues. Written as DNA, the CDR3 is TGCGCCAGCATGGGCCGGGCGGGACCCCAAGAGACCCAGTACTTC. It encodes CASMGRAGPQETQYF.

This clonotype was observed a handful of times. The chain is built from TRBV10-3 and TRBJ2-2; 11 nucleotides line up with TRBD1. J was trimmed by 4 bases and V by 6 bases; bases with no gene match: 4. Germline V gene data show CDR1 as ENHRY and CDR2 as SYGVKD. CDR3 length equals 15 residues. CDR3 sequence: CAISGQGAATGELFF. In nucleotides, the CDR3 is TGTGCCATCAGCGGACAGGGGGCGGCCACCGGGGAGCTGTTTTTT.

There are many counts of this clonotype. The V gene is TRBV27, the J gene TRBJ1-1; a possible D gene is TRBD1 (5 bases). This CDR3 region has 13 residues. Germline V lookup: CDR1 MNHEY, CDR2 SMNVEV (reference sequence). V was clipped by 7 bases and J by 4 bases, with 13 bases between them. The CDR3 here is CASMRGTTTEAFF. The CDR3 nucleotides are TGTGCCAGCATGCGGGGGACGACCACTGAAGCTTTCTTT.

This chain uses TRBV14 with TRBJ1-2, with D perhaps matching TRBD1 (5 bases). The CDR3 runs to 15 residues. Per germline, CDR1 SGHDN and CDR2 FVKESK. Trimming removed 1 base at V and 4 bases at J, with 13 bases between. CDR3 nucleotide sequence: TGTGCCAGCAGCCAAGTGGTAGGGAGGGGCTATGGCTACACCTTC. Protein sequence: CASSQVVGRGYGYTF.

This clonotype was counted at least ten times. The chain carries TRBV12-3 or TRBV12-4 and TRBJ2-7; D ambiguous. V lost 7 bases, J lost 1 base, and 8 bases lay in between. The CDR3 extends over 12 amino acids. CDR3 in amino acids: CASNRASYEQYF. The CDR3 DNA reads TGTGCCAGCAATCGGGCGTCCTACGAGCAGTACTTC.

The chain carries TRBV4-3 and TRBJ2-2; 12 nucleotides match TRBD2. Germline V gene sequence: CDR1 LGHNA, CDR2 YSLEER. The CDR3 sequence is 17 residues long. Trimming removed 2 bases from V and 3 bases from J; junction bases left unmatched: 4. CDR3 residues: CASSQTRLAGDTGELFF. Written as DNA, the CDR3 is TGCGCCAGCAGCCAAACCCGACTAGCGGGAGACACCGGGGAGCTGTTTTTT.

The sample holds many counts of this clonotype. This chain connects TRBV29-1 to TRBJ2-2, with a tentative D call TRBD2 (5 bases). Germline CDR1 SQVTM, CDR2 ANQGSEA. CDR3 length: 13 amino acids. The ends were cut back, 6 bases at V and 6 bases at J, with 14 bases in the middle. This chain's CDR3 is CSVPVEGAGELFF. The DNA of the CDR3 is TGCAGCGTGCCGGTAGAGGGAGCCGGGGAGCTGTTTTTT.